This T cell receptor beta chain is drawn from a study of technical replicates of blood from several donors. This table comes from immunoSEQ multiplex PCR, and its TCRdb copy is limited to in-frame clones, with some not included. This table holds about 73,000 clones, about 92% found once. There are 15 residues in the CDR3. V was shortened by 0 bases and J by 4 bases, with 14 bases between the two germline ends. The germline CDR1 and CDR2 sequences are SGHRS and YFSETQ. The sequenced material came from T cells isolated from PBMCs. This sequence was found in a human donor in good health. This rearrangement joins TRBV5-1 to TRBJ2-7; a possible D gene is TRBD2 (5 bases). CDR3 protein: CASSLATGSQYEQYF. CDR3 nucleotides: TGCGCCAGCAGCTTGGCCACGGGGTCCCAATACGAGCAGTACTTC.